The rows below give T cell receptor beta chains drawn from one sample of a study of PD-1 blockade in classical Hodgkin lymphoma. Clones were read by immunoSEQ multiplex PCR, and TCRdb kept only the in-frame ones, dropping some. The top ten hold 15% to 20% of the sample, which has about 93,000 clones, roughly 80% seen once. The sample in question was peripheral blood mononuclear cells (PBMCs), obtained before the second cycle of nivolumab. The receptors originated from a human donor with classical Hodgkin lymphoma. The CDR3 runs from the conserved cysteine through the conserved F or W. The order of the fields is D gene, J gene, V gene, clone size, CDR3 DNA, CDR3 protein. The D gene is left open where the match is weak. Only some rows state a clone size, as once, few, many or a class for expanded clones.

d_call: -
j_call: TRBJ2-7
v_call: TRBV10-2
clone_size: -
cdr3_nt: TGCGCCAGCAGTGCCAAAGGATTCTACGAGCAGTACTTC
cdr3_aa: CASSAKGFYEQYF

d_call: -
j_call: TRBJ2-1
v_call: TRBV11-3
clone_size: -
cdr3_nt: TGTGCCAGCAGCCCCACGGGGTCCTACAATGAGCAGTTCTTC
cdr3_aa: CASSPTGSYNEQFF

d_call: -
j_call: TRBJ2-3
v_call: TRBV5-1
clone_size: -
cdr3_nt: TGCGCCAGCAGCGGGACGAGAGATACGCAGTATTTT
cdr3_aa: CASSGTRDTQYF

d_call: -
j_call: TRBJ2-3
v_call: TRBV6-6
clone_size: -
cdr3_nt: TGTGCCAGCAGCGGCTCCACAGATACGCAGTATTTT
cdr3_aa: CASSGSTDTQYF

d_call: -
j_call: TRBJ2-6
v_call: TRBV19
clone_size: -
cdr3_nt: TGTGCCAGTAGTATATTGTTGGCAGTCGGCTCCTCGGGGGCCAACGTCCTGACTTTC
cdr3_aa: CASSILLAVGSSGANVLTF

d_call: TRBD1
j_call: TRBJ1-1
v_call: TRBV5-1
clone_size: -
cdr3_nt: TGCGCCAGCAGCTTGGCCGGGACAGGGAACACTGAAGCTTTCTTT
cdr3_aa: CASSLAGTGNTEAFF

d_call: -
j_call: TRBJ2-7
v_call: TRBV15
clone_size: -
cdr3_nt: TGTGCCACCAGCAGAGGGGGGGTGATTTACGAGCAGTACTTC
cdr3_aa: CATSRGGVIYEQYF

d_call: -
j_call: TRBJ1-1
v_call: TRBV7-2
clone_size: once
cdr3_nt: TGTGCCAGCAGCTCCCTCGGGGGCGGGAACACTGAAGCTTTCTTT
cdr3_aa: CASSSLGGGNTEAFF

d_call: TRBD1
j_call: TRBJ2-5
v_call: TRBV4-1
clone_size: -
cdr3_nt: TGCGCCAGCAGCCAAGATCTGTTGGGGGGACAGGGCCAAGAGACCCAGTACTTC
cdr3_aa: CASSQDLLGGQGQETQYF

d_call: TRBD1
j_call: TRBJ2-7
v_call: TRBV30
clone_size: -
cdr3_nt: TGTGCCTGGAGTGTTAGGGGGCCGGGCGAGCAGTACTTC
cdr3_aa: CAWSVRGPGEQYF

d_call: -
j_call: TRBJ2-6
v_call: TRBV5-1
clone_size: -
cdr3_nt: TGCGCCAGCAGCTCGGGAGTCATGGTGGGATCTGGGGCCAACGTCCTGACTTTC
cdr3_aa: CASSSGVMVGSGANVLTF

d_call: TRBD1
j_call: TRBJ2-5
v_call: TRBV28
clone_size: -
cdr3_nt: TGTGCCAGCAGTCCAACAGGGGGGAAGACCCAGTACTTC
cdr3_aa: CASSPTGGKTQYF

d_call: -
j_call: TRBJ2-2
v_call: TRBV30
clone_size: -
cdr3_nt: TGTGCCTGGAGTGAGGTGTTAACCGGGGAGCTGTTTTTT
cdr3_aa: CAWSEVLTGELFF

d_call: -
j_call: TRBJ2-7
v_call: TRBV19
clone_size: -
cdr3_nt: TGTGCCAGTAGTATGGGAGAGAAGCAGTACTTC
cdr3_aa: CASSMGEKQYF

d_call: TRBD2
j_call: TRBJ2-7
v_call: TRBV5-6
clone_size: -
cdr3_nt: TGTGCCAGCAGCTTATCGGGGAGGGGCGACGAGCAGTACTTC
cdr3_aa: CASSLSGRGDEQYF

d_call: TRBD1
j_call: TRBJ1-5
v_call: TRBV28
clone_size: -
cdr3_nt: TGTGCCAGCAGTTTATTCCCAGGGGGGAATCAGCCCCAGCATTTT
cdr3_aa: CASSLFPGGNQPQHF

d_call: -
j_call: TRBJ2-7
v_call: TRBV7-8
clone_size: -
cdr3_nt: TGTGCCAGCAGCTTGCCCGGGACTGGATCCTACGAGCAGTACTTC
cdr3_aa: CASSLPGTGSYEQYF

d_call: -
j_call: TRBJ2-7
v_call: TRBV27
clone_size: -
cdr3_nt: TGTGCCAGCAGTTTTATGGGACCAGCCTACGAGCAGTACTTC
cdr3_aa: CASSFMGPAYEQYF

d_call: TRBD2
j_call: TRBJ2-1
v_call: TRBV4-2
clone_size: -
cdr3_nt: TGTGCCAGCAGCCAAGATAAGGGACTAGCGGGAGAGCAGTTCTTC
cdr3_aa: CASSQDKGLAGEQFF

d_call: TRBD2
j_call: TRBJ2-7
v_call: TRBV19
clone_size: once
cdr3_nt: TGTGCCAGTAGTATAGGTGGGACCAGCGGGAGCTCCTACGAGCAGTACTTC
cdr3_aa: CASSIGGTSGSSYEQYF

d_call: -
j_call: TRBJ2-5
v_call: TRBV5-1
clone_size: few
cdr3_nt: TGCGCCAGCAGCTTGGTAGGACAGAACCAAGAGACCCAGTACTTC
cdr3_aa: CASSLVGQNQETQYF